This TCR beta chain was recovered during a study of T cell responses to AZD1222 COVID-19 vaccine (dated by TCRdb to the early 2020s). Context from the whole study: AZD1222 recipients with second doses at about 4 weeks or about 12 weeks were pooled, because spike-specific TCR depth and breadth did not differ between schedules. A total of about 250 trial participants underwent TCR sequencing, of whom about 210 had received two doses of AZD1222 and around 25 had received two doses of the MenACWY control vaccine. Trial participants were enrolled into age subgroups of 18-55, 56-69 and 70-plus years, which contained around 140, 26 and 57 TCR-sequenced participants, respectively. The paper as a whole reports these results and caveats: After two AZD1222 doses, spike-specific TCR breadth and depth were significantly higher than at day 0 and than in MenACWY recipients. Because no day 14 peak-response samples were available, repertoires were characterized only after the peak T cell response. Nearly half of unique spike-specific TCRs reportedly recognized epitopes outside regions mutated in the B.1.351 and B.1.1.7 variants. Only 5 to 7 AZD1222 recipients were SARS-CoV-2 seropositive at baseline, limiting conclusions about previously exposed vaccinees. The 56-69-year group was small, and its depth increase did not reach significance, likely because of low power. Participants were mostly white British, with more females than males. The authors suggested clonal diversity may have been underestimated. Vaccine-associated CD4 TCRs spanned the whole spike protein, with dominant responses in regions 160-218 and 743-854.

The label giving this sample's time point can be read as: baseline before first vaccination. Vaccinee samples came from UK trials COV001 and COV002, including a single-blind randomized controlled phase 2/3 trial of AZD1222 (ChAdOx1 nCoV-19) in healthy adults. For TCRbeta chain sequencing, PBMC samples were collected from trial participants at day 0 and at day 28 after the second dose. Concerning this clone itself: The antigen it recognizes is unknown. No qualities accompany the bases; no much larger clone lies one base away.

The CDR3 regions of human TCRbeta chains were analyzed by immunosequencing. As for how the authors treated the data: Repertoire TCRs were checked for matches against a reference library of SARS-CoV-2-specific TCRs that had been generated using the MIRA antigen-specificity platform. Breadth was defined as the fraction of unique TCRs that were SARS-CoV-2-associated, and depth was defined as the fraction of total T cells that were SARS-CoV-2-associated. Using the MIRA data, each spike-specific TCR was mapped to the spike region that the TCR reacts to and placed in a CD4 or CD8 class. Log10-transformed breadth and depth values were compared by one-way ANOVA with Sidak's multiple comparisons tests. As stored in TCRdb, this immuneACCESS dataset retains in-frame rearrangements with V and J assigned. A fraction of the clones does not appear; measured against another copy, unresolved V genes explain less than half of the discrepancy, and the remainder lacks a known reason. The D gene and trimming were derived from the DNA, and the V and J assignments and clone size from that table. This sample holds 150,000 to 200,000 clones; 85% to 95% were observed only once. The biggest ten clones account for less than 3% of the sample.

The germline V gene (reference sequence) specifies LGHDT as CDR1 and YNNKEL as CDR2. At the junction V is shortened by 2 bases and J by 7 bases; bases outside the gene matches: 4. The cysteine opens and the phenylalanine closes a CDR3 of 13 amino acids. Only the CDR3 DNA stays, 39 bases, in frame from base 1. The chain links TRBV3-1 (or the pseudogene TRBV3-2) with TRBJ1-2; 7 bases in between match TRBD1. The input for sequencing was peripheral blood, taken on day 0 of AZD1222 vaccination. The source is an adult in good health. The base sequence is TGTGCCAGCAGCCAACAAGGGGGCCGTGGCTACACCTTC. It codes for CASSQQGGRGYTF.